Listed below are T cell receptor beta chains from one sample, sequenced in a study of cytomegalovirus exposure and HLA in healthy donors. Assay: immunoSEQ multiplex PCR; the TCRdb copy retains only in-frame clones and omits some. The sample has approximately 160,000 clones, 75% seen once. Sequenced: PBMCs. The receptors were sampled from a woman aged 45-60 years in good health and CMV-seropositive. The CDR3 runs from the conserved cysteine through the conserved F or W. D genes are given only for firm matches. The size field is filled for only some rows; it gives once, few, many or a size class.

clone size: NA
V gene: TRBV9
J gene: TRBJ2-1
D gene: TRBD2
CDR3 protein: CASGRGGSNEQFF
CDR3 DNA: TGTGCCAGCGGGCGGGGGGGATCCAATGAGCAGTTCTTC

clone size: NA
V gene: TRBV6-5
J gene: TRBJ2-7
D gene: NA
CDR3 protein: CASSPTRTSYEQYF
CDR3 DNA: TGTGCCAGCAGCCCCACACGGACTTCCTACGAGCAGTACTTC

clone size: NA
V gene: TRBV4-1
J gene: TRBJ1-4
D gene: NA
CDR3 protein: CASSPEGDEKLFF
CDR3 DNA: TGCGCCAGCAGTCCCGAAGGGGATGAAAAACTGTTTTTT

clone size: NA
V gene: TRBV18
J gene: TRBJ1-5
D gene: NA
CDR3 protein: CASSPTNSNQPQHF
CDR3 DNA: TGTGCCAGCTCACCGACAAATAGCAATCAGCCCCAGCATTTT

clone size: NA
V gene: TRBV19
J gene: TRBJ1-1
D gene: TRBD1
CDR3 protein: CASSDRGNTEAFF
CDR3 DNA: TGTGCCAGTAGCGACAGGGGGAACACTGAAGCTTTCTTT

clone size: NA
V gene: TRBV5-1
J gene: TRBJ2-7
D gene: TRBD1
CDR3 protein: CASSPSGTGSPYEQYF
CDR3 DNA: TGCGCCAGCAGCCCAAGCGGGACAGGGTCTCCCTACGAGCAGTACTTC

clone size: NA
V gene: TRBV7-3
J gene: TRBJ2-2
D gene: TRBD1
CDR3 protein: CASSLLAGGTGELFF
CDR3 DNA: TGTGCCAGCAGCTTATTGGCAGGGGGCACCGGGGAGCTGTTTTTT

clone size: NA
V gene: TRBV5-4
J gene: TRBJ2-1
D gene: NA
CDR3 protein: CASSLEGVAYNEQFF
CDR3 DNA: TGTGCCAGCAGCTTGGAAGGGGTTGCCTACAATGAGCAGTTCTTC

clone size: NA
V gene: TRBV5-1
J gene: TRBJ1-5
D gene: NA
CDR3 protein: CASSLIRDLLNSNQPQHF
CDR3 DNA: TGCGCCAGCAGCTTGATCCGGGATCTACTAAATAGCAATCAGCCCCAGCATTTT

clone size: few
V gene: TRBV19
J gene: TRBJ1-2
D gene: TRBD1
CDR3 protein: CASSIPGQGCGYTF
CDR3 DNA: TGTGCCAGTAGTATCCCGGGACAGGGGTGTGGCTACACCTTC

clone size: few
V gene: TRBV2
J gene: TRBJ1-1
D gene: NA
CDR3 protein: CASNRRSGEAFF
CDR3 DNA: TGTGCCAGCAACAGGAGATCCGGTGAAGCTTTCTTT

clone size: NA
V gene: TRBV10-2
J gene: TRBJ2-2
D gene: NA
CDR3 protein: CASSESGLAYTGELFF
CDR3 DNA: TGCGCCAGCAGTGAGTCAGGGCTAGCATATACCGGGGAGCTGTTTTTT

clone size: NA
V gene: TRBV30
J gene: TRBJ1-4
D gene: NA
CDR3 protein: CAWKSGLREKLFF
CDR3 DNA: TGTGCCTGGAAAAGCGGTCTTAGGGAAAAACTGTTTTTT

clone size: NA
V gene: TRBV2
J gene: TRBJ1-2
D gene: TRBD1
CDR3 protein: CASRNRDRRSLYGYTF
CDR3 DNA: TGTGCCAGCAGAAACCGGGACAGGCGGAGTTTGTATGGCTACACCTTC

clone size: NA
V gene: TRBV5-1
J gene: TRBJ2-7
D gene: NA
CDR3 protein: CASSPVGGRVDEQYF
CDR3 DNA: TGCGCCAGCAGCCCGGTGGGGGGGCGTGTCGACGAGCAGTACTTC

clone size: NA
V gene: TRBV6-1
J gene: TRBJ1-2
D gene: NA
CDR3 protein: CAVGEFYGYTF
CDR3 DNA: TGTGCCGTAGGAGAGTTCTATGGCTACACCTTC

clone size: once
V gene: TRBV4-1
J gene: TRBJ1-1
D gene: NA
CDR3 protein: CASSHLGTGNTEAFF
CDR3 DNA: TGCGCCAGCAGCCATCTCGGAACGGGAAACACTGAAGCTTTCTTT

clone size: NA
V gene: TRBV5-1
J gene: TRBJ2-7
D gene: NA
CDR3 protein: CASSPGTSYHYEQYF
CDR3 DNA: TGCGCCAGCAGCCCTGGGACTTCGTACCACTACGAGCAGTACTTC

clone size: NA
V gene: TRBV29-1
J gene: TRBJ2-7
D gene: TRBD1
CDR3 protein: CSVEERLGQGASYEQYF
CDR3 DNA: TGCAGCGTTGAAGAAAGGTTGGGACAGGGGGCTTCCTACGAGCAGTACTTC

clone size: NA
V gene: TRBV5-5
J gene: TRBJ1-5
D gene: NA
CDR3 protein: CASSLYRSNNQPQHF
CDR3 DNA: TGTGCCAGCAGCTTGTACAGGTCGAACAATCAGCCCCAGCATTTT

clone size: NA
V gene: TRBV11-2
J gene: TRBJ2-5
D gene: TRBD1
CDR3 protein: CASSSHRGREETQYF
CDR3 DNA: TGTGCCAGCAGCTCCCACAGGGGTAGGGAAGAGACCCAGTACTTC

clone size: once
V gene: TRBV18
J gene: TRBJ1-4
D gene: NA
CDR3 protein: CASSPYSTTNEKLFF
CDR3 DNA: TGTGCCAGCTCGCCCTATAGTACAACTAATGAAAAACTGTTTTTT

clone size: NA
V gene: TRBV9
J gene: TRBJ1-1
D gene: NA
CDR3 protein: CASSVLTYGEAFF
CDR3 DNA: TGTGCCAGCAGCGTACTCACTTACGGTGAAGCTTTCTTT

clone size: NA
V gene: TRBV5-4
J gene: TRBJ2-7
D gene: TRBD1
CDR3 protein: CASSFQGVYEQYF
CDR3 DNA: TGTGCCAGCAGCTTCCAGGGGGTTTACGAGCAGTACTTC

clone size: few
V gene: TRBV10-3
J gene: TRBJ1-2
D gene: NA
CDR3 protein: CATTGLQGGSYTF
CDR3 DNA: TGTGCCACCACGGGCCTCCAGGGAGGCAGCTACACCTTC

clone size: NA
V gene: TRBV29-1
J gene: TRBJ1-1
D gene: NA
CDR3 protein: CSVDGVRDGTEAFF
CDR3 DNA: TGCAGCGTTGATGGTGTTCGGGATGGCACTGAAGCTTTCTTT

clone size: NA
V gene: TRBV19
J gene: TRBJ2-7
D gene: TRBD1
CDR3 protein: CASRGPSSYEQYF
CDR3 DNA: TGTGCAAGTAGGGGGCCCAGCTCCTACGAGCAGTACTTC

clone size: NA
V gene: TRBV5-1
J gene: TRBJ1-1
D gene: NA
CDR3 protein: CASSLERAFTEAFF
CDR3 DNA: TGCGCCAGCAGCTTGGAGAGGGCTTTCACTGAAGCTTTCTTT

clone size: NA
V gene: TRBV4-1
J gene: TRBJ1-3
D gene: TRBD1
CDR3 protein: CASSQPAGGSSGNTIYF
CDR3 DNA: TGCGCCAGCAGCCAACCCGCAGGGGGAAGCTCTGGAAACACCATATATTTT

clone size: once
V gene: TRBV7-2
J gene: TRBJ1-4
D gene: NA
CDR3 protein: CASSFYAGNEKLFF
CDR3 DNA: TGTGCCAGCAGCTTTTACGCAGGGAATGAAAAACTGTTTTTT

clone size: NA
V gene: TRBV7-2
J gene: TRBJ1-2
D gene: TRBD1
CDR3 protein: CASSKGGQGHYGYTF
CDR3 DNA: TGTGCCAGCAGCAAAGGGGGACAGGGCCACTATGGCTACACCTTC

clone size: few
V gene: TRBV19
J gene: TRBJ1-5
D gene: NA
CDR3 protein: CASSKADSNQPQHF
CDR3 DNA: TGTGCCAGTAGTAAAGCGGACAGTAATCAGCCCCAGCATTTT

clone size: NA
V gene: TRBV7-2
J gene: TRBJ1-1
D gene: TRBD1
CDR3 protein: CASSLRQGSNTEAFF
CDR3 DNA: TGTGCCAGCAGCTTAAGACAGGGGTCGAACACTGAAGCTTTCTTT

clone size: few
V gene: TRBV9
J gene: TRBJ2-5
D gene: TRBD2
CDR3 protein: CASSADTSGGPIETQYF
CDR3 DNA: TGTGCCAGCAGCGCCGACACTAGCGGGGGGCCCATTGAGACCCAGTACTTC

clone size: NA
V gene: TRBV7-8
J gene: TRBJ1-6
D gene: NA
CDR3 protein: CASSLVYREGSSYNSPLHF
CDR3 DNA: TGTGCCAGCAGCTTAGTATATCGCGAGGGAAGCTCCTATAATTCACCCCTCCACTTT

clone size: NA
V gene: TRBV2
J gene: TRBJ1-1
D gene: TRBD1
CDR3 protein: CAGSVFLGTGAAGKNTEAFF
CDR3 DNA: TGTGCCGGCAGTGTGTTCTTAGGGACAGGGGCTGCGGGTAAGAACACTGAAGCTTTCTTT

clone size: NA
V gene: TRBV15
J gene: TRBJ2-3
D gene: TRBD2
CDR3 protein: CATSRRKTSGGAADTQYF
CDR3 DNA: TGTGCCACCAGCCGACGCAAGACTAGCGGGGGGGCAGCAGATACGCAGTATTTT

clone size: NA
V gene: TRBV6-6
J gene: TRBJ1-2
D gene: TRBD1
CDR3 protein: CASSYVGTGVGYTF
CDR3 DNA: TGTGCCAGCAGTTACGTTGGGACAGGGGTTGGCTACACCTTC

clone size: many
V gene: TRBV6-1
J gene: TRBJ1-1
D gene: NA
CDR3 protein: CASNQGNTEAFF
CDR3 DNA: TGTGCCAGCAATCAGGGTAACACTGAAGCTTTCTTT

clone size: NA
V gene: TRBV6-5
J gene: TRBJ1-5
D gene: NA
CDR3 protein: CASSYGIHQPQHF
CDR3 DNA: TGTGCCAGCAGTTACGGCATCCATCAGCCCCAGCATTTT

clone size: NA
V gene: TRBV5-4
J gene: TRBJ1-6
D gene: TRBD1
CDR3 protein: CASSLETGGRSPLHF
CDR3 DNA: TGTGCCAGCAGCTTGGAAACAGGGGGACGATCACCCCTCCACTTT

clone size: once
V gene: TRBV9
J gene: TRBJ2-1
D gene: TRBD2
CDR3 protein: CASSVGQRGEQFF
CDR3 DNA: TGTGCCAGCAGCGTAGGCCAGCGGGGTGAGCAGTTCTTC

clone size: few
V gene: TRBV27
J gene: TRBJ2-3
D gene: NA
CDR3 protein: CASSYMLASDTQYF
CDR3 DNA: TGTGCCAGCAGTTATATGCTAGCTTCAGATACGCAGTATTTT

clone size: once
V gene: TRBV19
J gene: TRBJ2-3
D gene: TRBD2
CDR3 protein: CASSARTSGLTQYF
CDR3 DNA: TGTGCCAGTAGCGCCCGGACTAGCGGTTTAACGCAGTATTTT

clone size: NA
V gene: TRBV27
J gene: TRBJ2-1
D gene: TRBD2
CDR3 protein: CASSQNSGAYNEQFF
CDR3 DNA: TGTGCCAGCAGTCAGAATAGCGGGGCTTACAATGAGCAGTTCTTC

clone size: NA
V gene: TRBV5-1
J gene: TRBJ1-2
D gene: TRBD1
CDR3 protein: CASSPAQGGYGYTF
CDR3 DNA: TGCGCCAGCAGCCCCGCCCAGGGGGGCTATGGCTACACCTTC

clone size: NA
V gene: TRBV5-6
J gene: TRBJ1-1
D gene: NA
CDR3 protein: CASTLGYGYTEAFF
CDR3 DNA: TGTGCCAGCACCCTAGGCTATGGGTACACTGAAGCTTTCTTT

clone size: NA
V gene: TRBV5-6
J gene: TRBJ1-2
D gene: TRBD1
CDR3 protein: CASSQLGQGRNGYPF
CDR3 DNA: TGTGCCAGCAGCCAACTGGGACAGGGTCGGAATGGCTACCCCTTC

clone size: NA
V gene: TRBV2
J gene: TRBJ1-3
D gene: NA
CDR3 protein: CASSVGLRRSGNTIYF
CDR3 DNA: TGTGCCAGCAGTGTCGGACTCCGGAGGTCTGGAAACACCATATATTTT

clone size: NA
V gene: TRBV5-1
J gene: TRBJ1-1
D gene: NA
CDR3 protein: CASSYQDSNTEAFF
CDR3 DNA: TGCGCCAGCAGCTACCAGGACAGTAACACTGAAGCTTTCTTT

clone size: NA
V gene: TRBV29-1
J gene: TRBJ2-1
D gene: NA
CDR3 protein: CSVEGGGTFSYNEQFF
CDR3 DNA: TGCAGCGTTGAAGGGGGGGGGACATTCTCCTACAATGAGCAGTTCTTC

clone size: NA
V gene: TRBV6-5
J gene: TRBJ2-1
D gene: NA
CDR3 protein: CASSLTAYNEQFF
CDR3 DNA: TGTGCCAGCAGTTTAACAGCCTACAATGAGCAGTTCTTC